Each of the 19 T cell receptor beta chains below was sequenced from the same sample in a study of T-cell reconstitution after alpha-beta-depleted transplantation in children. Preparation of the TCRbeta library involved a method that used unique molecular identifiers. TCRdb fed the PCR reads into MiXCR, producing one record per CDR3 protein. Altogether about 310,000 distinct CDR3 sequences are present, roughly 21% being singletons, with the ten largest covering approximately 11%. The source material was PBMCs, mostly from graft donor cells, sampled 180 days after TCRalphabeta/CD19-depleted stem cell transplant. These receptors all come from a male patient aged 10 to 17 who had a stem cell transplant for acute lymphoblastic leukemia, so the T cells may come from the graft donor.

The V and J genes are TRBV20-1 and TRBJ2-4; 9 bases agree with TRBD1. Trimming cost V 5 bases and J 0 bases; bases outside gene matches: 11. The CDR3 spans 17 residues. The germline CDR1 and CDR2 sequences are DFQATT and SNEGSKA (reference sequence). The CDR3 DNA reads TGCAGTGCTCCGGACAGGGGCCGTTCACTAGCCAAAAACATTCAGTACTTC. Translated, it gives CSAPDRGRSLAKNIQYF.

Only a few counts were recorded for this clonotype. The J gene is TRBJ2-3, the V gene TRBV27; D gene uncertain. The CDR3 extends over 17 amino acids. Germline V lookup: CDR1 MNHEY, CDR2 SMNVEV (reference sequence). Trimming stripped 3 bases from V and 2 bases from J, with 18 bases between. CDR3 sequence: CASSLIGGLGPTDTQYF. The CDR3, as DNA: TGTGCCAGCAGTTTGATTGGCGGCTTGGGCCCCACAGATACGCAGTATTTT.

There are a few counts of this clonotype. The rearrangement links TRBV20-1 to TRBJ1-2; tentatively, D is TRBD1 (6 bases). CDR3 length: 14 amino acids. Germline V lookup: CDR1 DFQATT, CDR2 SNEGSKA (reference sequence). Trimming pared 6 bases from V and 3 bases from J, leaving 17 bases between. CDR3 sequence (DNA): TGCAGTGCACAGGGAGGCAGCAGGGACTATGGCTACACCTTC. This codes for CSAQGGSRDYGYTF.

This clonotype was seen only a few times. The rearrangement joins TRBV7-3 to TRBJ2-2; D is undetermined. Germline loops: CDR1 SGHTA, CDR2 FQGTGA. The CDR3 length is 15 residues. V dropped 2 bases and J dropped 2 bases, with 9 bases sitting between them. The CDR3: CASSLLPRNTGELFF. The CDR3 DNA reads TGTGCCAGCAGCTTATTGCCTAGAAACACCGGGGAGCTGTTTTTT.

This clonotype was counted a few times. CDR3 amino acids: CASSSRGPRGEKLFF. The CDR3 DNA follows: TGCGCCAGCAGCTCGAGGGGTCCAAGGGGGGAAAAACTGTTTTTT. The chain links TRBV5-1 to TRBJ1-4; D perhaps matches TRBD1 (6 bases). V lost 3 bases to trimming and J lost 8 bases, with 17 bases between them. The germline V gene has CDR1 SGHRS and CDR2 YFSETQ. The CDR3 runs 15 residues.

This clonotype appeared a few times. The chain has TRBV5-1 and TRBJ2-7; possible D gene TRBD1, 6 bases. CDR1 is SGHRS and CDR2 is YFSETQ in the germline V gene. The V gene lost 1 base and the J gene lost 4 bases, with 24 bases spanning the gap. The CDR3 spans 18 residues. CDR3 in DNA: TGCGCCAGCAGCTTGTTTCAGGGGACAAGCGGACGGAATTACGAGCAGTACTTC. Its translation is CASSLFQGTSGRNYEQYF. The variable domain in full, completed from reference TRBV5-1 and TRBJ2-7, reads KAGVTQTPRYLIKTRGQQVTLSCSPISGHRSVSWYQQTPGQGLQFLFEYFSETQRNKGNFPGRFSGRQFSNSRSEMNVSTLELGDSALYLCASSLFQGTSGRNYEQYFGPGTRLTVT.

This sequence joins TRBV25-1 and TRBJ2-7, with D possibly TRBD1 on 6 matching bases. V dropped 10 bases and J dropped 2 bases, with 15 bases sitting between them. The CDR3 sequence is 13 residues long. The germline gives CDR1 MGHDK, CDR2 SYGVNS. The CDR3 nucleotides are TGTGCCACCGCGGACAGCGTAGCCTACGAGCAGTACTTC. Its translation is CATADSVAYEQYF.

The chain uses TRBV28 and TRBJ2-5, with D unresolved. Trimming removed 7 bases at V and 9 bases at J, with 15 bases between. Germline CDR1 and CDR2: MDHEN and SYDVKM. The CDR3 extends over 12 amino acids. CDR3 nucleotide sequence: TGTGCCAGCACCCAACTTCAAAAGCCCCAGTACTTC. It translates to CASTQLQKPQYF.

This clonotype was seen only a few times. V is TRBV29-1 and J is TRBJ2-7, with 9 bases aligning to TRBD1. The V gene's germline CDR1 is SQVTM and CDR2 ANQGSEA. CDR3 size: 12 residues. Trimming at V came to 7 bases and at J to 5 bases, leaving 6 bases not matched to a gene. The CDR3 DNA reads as TGCAGCGCTCTGACAGGGGGGGACGAGCAGTACTTC. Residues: CSALTGGDEQYF.

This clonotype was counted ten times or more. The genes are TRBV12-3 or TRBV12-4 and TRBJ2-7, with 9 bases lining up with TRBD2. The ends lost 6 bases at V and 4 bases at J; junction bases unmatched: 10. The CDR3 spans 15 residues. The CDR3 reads CASRTSSGNPYEQYF. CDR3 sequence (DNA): TGTGCCAGCAGAACCTCTAGCGGGAACCCGTACGAGCAGTACTTC.

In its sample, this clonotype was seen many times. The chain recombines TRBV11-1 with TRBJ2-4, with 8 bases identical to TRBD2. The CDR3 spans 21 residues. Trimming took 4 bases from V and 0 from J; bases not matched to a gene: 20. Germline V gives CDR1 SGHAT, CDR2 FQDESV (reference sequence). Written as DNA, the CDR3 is TGTGCCAGCAGCTCTACCGGAGCGGGAGAGCTAGGGGGACTAGCCAAAAACATTCAGTACTTC. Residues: CASSSTGAGELGGLAKNIQYF. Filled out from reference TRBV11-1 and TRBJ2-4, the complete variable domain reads EAEVAQSPRYKITEKSQAVAFWCDPISGHATLYWYRQILGQGPELLVQFQDESVVDDSQLPKDRFSAERLKGVDSTLKIQPAELGDSAMYLCASSSTGAGELGGLAKNIQYFGAGTRLSVL.

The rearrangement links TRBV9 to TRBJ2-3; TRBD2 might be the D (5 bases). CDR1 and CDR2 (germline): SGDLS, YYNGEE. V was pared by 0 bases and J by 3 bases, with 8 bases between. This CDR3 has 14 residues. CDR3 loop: CASSVGPGTDTQYF. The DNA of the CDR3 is TGTGCCAGCAGCGTAGGCCCGGGAACAGATACGCAGTATTTT.

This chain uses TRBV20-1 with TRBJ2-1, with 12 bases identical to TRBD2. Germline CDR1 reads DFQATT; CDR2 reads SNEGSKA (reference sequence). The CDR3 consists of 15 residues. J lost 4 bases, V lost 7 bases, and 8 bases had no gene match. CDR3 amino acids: CSGQLAGGPYNEQFF. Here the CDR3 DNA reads TGCAGTGGCCAACTAGCGGGAGGCCCTTACAATGAGCAGTTCTTC.

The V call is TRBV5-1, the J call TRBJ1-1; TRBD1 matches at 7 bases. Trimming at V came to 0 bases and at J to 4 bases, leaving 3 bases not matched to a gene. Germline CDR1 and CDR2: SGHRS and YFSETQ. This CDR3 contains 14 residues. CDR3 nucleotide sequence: TGCGCCAGCAGCTTGGGGCCAGGGGGCACTGAAGCTTTCTTT. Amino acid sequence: CASSLGPGGTEAFF. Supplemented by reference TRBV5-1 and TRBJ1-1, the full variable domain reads KAGVTQTPRYLIKTRGQQVTLSCSPISGHRSVSWYQQTPGQGLQFLFEYFSETQRNKGNFPGRFSGRQFSNSRSEMNVSTLELGDSALYLCASSLGPGGTEAFFGQGTRLTVV.

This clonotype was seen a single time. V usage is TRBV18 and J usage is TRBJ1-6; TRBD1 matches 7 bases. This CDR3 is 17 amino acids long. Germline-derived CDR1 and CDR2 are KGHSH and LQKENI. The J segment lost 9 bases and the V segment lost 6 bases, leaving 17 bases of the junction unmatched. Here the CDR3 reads CASSPYITDRAISPLHF. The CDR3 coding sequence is TGTGCCAGCTCCCCGTACATCACCGACAGGGCCATTTCACCCCTCCACTTT.

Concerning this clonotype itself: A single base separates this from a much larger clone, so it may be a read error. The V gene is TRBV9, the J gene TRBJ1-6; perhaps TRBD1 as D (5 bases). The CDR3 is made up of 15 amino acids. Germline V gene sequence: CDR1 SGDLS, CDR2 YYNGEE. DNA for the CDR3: TGTGCCAACAGCGTAGGGGCTGAGTATAATTCACCCCTCCACTTT. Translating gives CANSVGAEYNSPLHF. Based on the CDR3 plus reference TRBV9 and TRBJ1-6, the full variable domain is DSGVTQTPKHLITATGQRVTLRCSPRSGDLSVYWYQQSLDQGLQFLIQYYNGEERAKGNILERFSAQQFPDLHSELNLSSLELGDSALYFCANSVGAEYNSPLHFGNGTRLTVT.

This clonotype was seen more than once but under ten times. The CDR3 bases are TGTGCCAGCAGTTTATCCTATCGGTACGGGGACCTCTATGGCTACACCTTC. Its protein is CASSLSYRYGDLYGYTF. The V gene is TRBV27, the J gene TRBJ1-2; a weak D match, TRBD1 (5 bases). The germline V gene encodes CDR1 MNHEY and CDR2 SMNVEV (reference sequence). The CDR3 totals 17 residues. V gave up 0 bases and J gave up 4 bases, with 18 bases separating them.

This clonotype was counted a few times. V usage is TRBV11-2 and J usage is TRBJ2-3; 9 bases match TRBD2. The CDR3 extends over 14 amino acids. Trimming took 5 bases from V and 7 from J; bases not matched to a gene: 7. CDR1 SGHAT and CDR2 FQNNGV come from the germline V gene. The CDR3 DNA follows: TGTGCCAGCAGCCTTAGCGGGAGTCTTAATACGCAGTATTTT. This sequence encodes CASSLSGSLNTQYF.

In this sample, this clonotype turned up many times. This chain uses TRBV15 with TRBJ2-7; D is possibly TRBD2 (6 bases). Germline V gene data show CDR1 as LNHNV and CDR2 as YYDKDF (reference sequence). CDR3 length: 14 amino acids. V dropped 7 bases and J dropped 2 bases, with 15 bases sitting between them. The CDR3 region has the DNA TGTGCCACCACCACGGGAGTTTCAGCCTACGAGCAGTACTTC. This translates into CATTTGVSAYEQYF.